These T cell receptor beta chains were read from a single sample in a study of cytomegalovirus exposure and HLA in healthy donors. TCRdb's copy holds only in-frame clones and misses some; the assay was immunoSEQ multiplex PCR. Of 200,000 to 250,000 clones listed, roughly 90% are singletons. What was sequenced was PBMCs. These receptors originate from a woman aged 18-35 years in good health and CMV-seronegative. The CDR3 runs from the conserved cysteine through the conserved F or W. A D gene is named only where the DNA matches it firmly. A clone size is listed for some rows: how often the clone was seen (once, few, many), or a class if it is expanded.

CDR3aa: CASSYLPGKLGKLFF
CDR3nt: TGTGCCAGCAGTTACTTGCCAGGGAAGTTGGGAAAACTGTTTTTT
j_gene: TRBJ1-4
d_gene: -
v_gene: TRBV6-6
abundance: -

CDR3aa: CASSQKGVPSYEQYF
CDR3nt: TGCGCCAGCAGCCAAAAGGGGGTCCCGTCCTACGAGCAGTACTTC
j_gene: TRBJ2-7
d_gene: -
v_gene: TRBV4-3
abundance: -

CDR3aa: CASSLGSFGAPNTEAFF
CDR3nt: TGTGCCAGCAGCTTAGGATCATTTGGGGCCCCGAACACTGAAGCTTTCTTT
j_gene: TRBJ1-1
d_gene: -
v_gene: TRBV7-8
abundance: -

CDR3aa: CASSLAWRGGRTGELFF
CDR3nt: TGTGCCAGCAGCTTAGCGTGGCGGGGGGGCCGTACCGGGGAGCTGTTTTTT
j_gene: TRBJ2-2
d_gene: TRBD2
v_gene: TRBV7-8
abundance: -

CDR3aa: CASSFTGGADGYTF
CDR3nt: TGCGCCAGCAGCTTCACGGGGGGGGCGGATGGCTACACCTTC
j_gene: TRBJ1-2
d_gene: -
v_gene: TRBV5-1
abundance: -

CDR3aa: CASSRAGREYYGYTF
CDR3nt: TGTGCCAGCAGCCGAGCCGGACGGGAGTACTATGGCTACACCTTC
j_gene: TRBJ1-2
d_gene: -
v_gene: TRBV7-9
abundance: -

CDR3aa: CASSLGWGDTEAFF
CDR3nt: TGTGCCAGCAGTTTGGGATGGGGAGACACTGAAGCTTTCTTT
j_gene: TRBJ1-1
d_gene: -
v_gene: TRBV27
abundance: once

CDR3aa: CASSPDRGSLYEQYF
CDR3nt: TGTGCCAGTAGCCCCGACAGGGGATCCCTCTACGAGCAGTACTTC
j_gene: TRBJ2-7
d_gene: TRBD1
v_gene: TRBV19
abundance: -

CDR3aa: CASSLEAGWVSYEQYF
CDR3nt: TGCGCCAGCAGCTTGGAGGCAGGGTGGGTCTCCTACGAGCAGTACTTC
j_gene: TRBJ2-7
d_gene: -
v_gene: TRBV5-1
abundance: -

CDR3aa: CASSFRGLGNEQFF
CDR3nt: TGTGCCAGCAGCTTCCGCGGGCTAGGGAATGAGCAGTTCTTC
j_gene: TRBJ2-1
d_gene: -
v_gene: TRBV7-3
abundance: -

CDR3aa: CASSSRTGQTQYF
CDR3nt: TGTGCCAGCAGCTCACGGACAGGCCAGACCCAGTACTTC
j_gene: TRBJ2-5
d_gene: TRBD1
v_gene: TRBV7-6
abundance: -

CDR3aa: CSVEDWVATDTQYF
CDR3nt: TGCAGCGTTGAAGATTGGGTAGCCACAGATACGCAGTATTTT
j_gene: TRBJ2-3
d_gene: -
v_gene: TRBV29-1
abundance: -

CDR3aa: CASSDELAGIETQYF
CDR3nt: TGTGCCAGCAGTGACGAACTAGCGGGAATAGAGACCCAGTACTTC
j_gene: TRBJ2-5
d_gene: TRBD2
v_gene: TRBV6-1
abundance: -

CDR3aa: CASREGPNEKLFF
CDR3nt: TGTGCCAGCAGGGAAGGGCCTAATGAAAAACTGTTTTTT
j_gene: TRBJ1-4
d_gene: -
v_gene: TRBV6-1
abundance: once

CDR3aa: CASSQDSYGYTF
CDR3nt: TGTGCCAGCAGCCAAGACAGTTATGGCTACACCTTC
j_gene: TRBJ1-2
d_gene: -
v_gene: TRBV13
abundance: few

CDR3aa: CASSQEGKHIRQGVYTEAFF
CDR3nt: TGTGCCAGCAGCCAAGAGGGTAAACATATCCGACAGGGGGTATACACTGAAGCTTTCTTT
j_gene: TRBJ1-1
d_gene: TRBD1
v_gene: TRBV14
abundance: -

CDR3aa: CASSQVSGSGNTIYF
CDR3nt: TGCGCCAGCAGCCAAGTGTCGGGCTCTGGAAACACCATATATTTT
j_gene: TRBJ1-3
d_gene: -
v_gene: TRBV4-1
abundance: few

CDR3aa: CASTSLLTGADTEAFF
CDR3nt: TGTGCCAGCACCTCTCTCTTAACAGGGGCGGACACTGAAGCTTTCTTT
j_gene: TRBJ1-1
d_gene: TRBD1
v_gene: TRBV18
abundance: -

CDR3aa: CASSLSGQAYNEQFF
CDR3nt: TGTGCCAGCAGCTTATCAGGACAGGCCTACAATGAGCAGTTCTTC
j_gene: TRBJ2-1
d_gene: TRBD1
v_gene: TRBV5-5
abundance: -

CDR3aa: CACGDTGELFF
CDR3nt: TGTGCCTGCGGGGACACCGGGGAGCTGTTTTTT
j_gene: TRBJ2-2
d_gene: -
v_gene: TRBV30
abundance: -

CDR3aa: CASSEKIWLRVGQPQHF
CDR3nt: TGTGCCAGCAGTGAAAAAATCTGGCTCAGGGTGGGACAGCCCCAGCATTTT
j_gene: TRBJ1-5
d_gene: -
v_gene: TRBV6-1
abundance: few

CDR3aa: CASRAGTGELFF
CDR3nt: TGTGCCAGCAGGGCGGGTACCGGGGAGCTGTTTTTT
j_gene: TRBJ2-2
d_gene: -
v_gene: TRBV2
abundance: once

CDR3aa: CASSQQENTEAFF
CDR3nt: TGTGCCAGCAGCCAACAAGAGAACACTGAAGCTTTCTTT
j_gene: TRBJ1-1
d_gene: -
v_gene: TRBV7-9
abundance: -

CDR3aa: CASSPGWGGNQPQHF
CDR3nt: TGTGCCAGCAGCCCTGGGTGGGGCGGCAATCAGCCCCAGCATTTT
j_gene: TRBJ1-5
d_gene: -
v_gene: TRBV9
abundance: -

CDR3aa: CASSLATSGDWGTDTQYF
CDR3nt: TGCGCCAGCAGCTTGGCGACTAGCGGGGACTGGGGCACAGATACGCAGTATTTT
j_gene: TRBJ2-3
d_gene: TRBD2
v_gene: TRBV5-1
abundance: -